A selection of T cell receptor beta chains follows, all from one sample in a study of T cell repertoires in cytomegalovirus infection. MiXCR was run by TCRdb on the reads, yielding one entry per CDR3 protein. The sample yields hundreds of thousands of distinct CDR3 sequences, approximately 31% seen once. The antigens these receptors bind are not known. Source: cultured CD8+ T cells from PBMCs, taken from culture after CMV antigen stimulation. The origin of the receptors is a human donor in good health (CMV status not recorded). Some clones in this sample may be carry-over from other donors' samples. CDR3s include the opening cysteine and the closing phenylalanine or tryptophan. A D gene is named only where the DNA matches it firmly. The listing skips clone size in some rows; elsewhere it reads once, few, many or a size class.

d_call cdr3_length j_call clone_size v_call cdr3_aa cdr3_nt
NA 13 TRBJ1-1 NA TRBV5-6 CASRPTGFPEAFF TGTGCCAGCAGGCCTACAGGGTTCCCTGAAGCTTTCTTT
NA 13 TRBJ1-5 NA TRBV6-2/TRBV6-3 CVSSLSQSLAQHF TGTGTCAGCAGCTTAAGTCAATCGTTGGCCCAGCATTTT
NA 16 TRBJ2-3 NA TRBV27 CASSLSMGYGTDTQYF TGTGCCAGCAGTTTATCGATGGGATACGGCACAGATACGCAGTATTTT
NA 16 TRBJ2-7 NA TRBV5-1 CASSLGGLPPTYEQYF TGCGCCAGCAGCTTGGGGGGACTCCCACCGACCTACGAGCAGTACTTC
NA 13 TRBJ2-1 NA TRBV6-1 CATQERGVNEQFF TGTGCCACCCAGGAAAGGGGGGTGAATGAGCAGTTCTTC
NA 14 TRBJ1-1 few TRBV6-2/TRBV6-3 CASSYRGFNTEAFF TGTGCCAGCAGTTACAGGGGGTTCAACACTGAAGCTTTCTTT
TRBD1 16 TRBJ1-1 few TRBV5-4 CASNKQTGGLNTEAFF TGTGCCAGCAACAAACAGACAGGGGGCTTGAACACTGAAGCTTTCTTT
NA 14 TRBJ1-6 few TRBV11-2 CASSFGVSSSPLHF TGTGCCAGCAGCTTTGGAGTTTCCAGTTCACCCCTCCACTTT
NA 12 TRBJ2-7 NA TRBV7-9 CASTGGEYEQYF TGTGCCAGCACCGGGGGAGAGTACGAGCAGTACTTC
NA 11 TRBJ1-1 many TRBV7-9 CSEITGTEAFF TGCTCTGAGATAACGGGGACTGAAGCTTTCTTT
TRBD1 15 TRBJ2-3 few TRBV11-2 CASSLGQGAGDTQYF TGTGCCAGCAGCCTGGGACAGGGGGCCGGAGATACGCAGTATTTT
TRBD2 12 TRBJ2-7 NA TRBV7-9 CASSFLAGEQYF TGTGCCAGCAGCTTTCTAGCGGGCGAGCAGTACTTC
NA 14 TRBJ2-7 NA TRBV6-1 CASIGRGASYEQYF TGTGCCAGTATTGGCCGGGGTGCCTCCTACGAGCAGTACTTC
NA 19 TRBJ2-1 NA TRBV15 CATSRGEQGKLSSYNEQFF TGTGCCACCAGCAGAGGTGAGCAGGGGAAACTGAGCTCCTACAATGAGCAGTTCTTC
NA 17 TRBJ2-3 NA TRBV4-1 CASSQERVGGEGNTQYF TGCGCCAGCAGCCAAGAAAGGGTAGGGGGGGAAGGAAATACGCAGTATTTT
NA 15 TRBJ2-1 NA TRBV12-3/TRBV12-4 CVSSLGASSYNEQFF TGTGTCAGCAGTTTAGGTGCGAGCTCCTACAATGAGCAGTTCTTC
TRBD2 15 TRBJ2-3 few TRBV12-3/TRBV12-4 CASMTGTRYADTQYF TGTGCCAGCATGACCGGGACTAGATACGCAGATACGCAGTATTTT
TRBD2 15 TRBJ2-1 NA TRBV6-1 CASSSPGLALNEQFF TGTGCCAGCAGTTCACCGGGACTAGCCCTAAATGAGCAGTTCTTC
TRBD1 15 TRBJ1-1 NA TRBV6-8 CASSTQGAGYTEAFF TGTGCCAGCAGTACACAGGGGGCAGGGTACACTGAAGCTTTCTTT
NA 14 TRBJ2-7 few TRBV27 CASSRLNSIFEQYF TGTGCCAGCAGCCGACTCAACTCCATATTCGAGCAGTACTTC
TRBD1 14 TRBJ1-1 NA TRBV9 CASSVGDRNTEAFF TGTGCCAGCAGCGTAGGGGACAGGAACACTGAAGCTTTCTTT
NA 14 TRBJ1-2 NA TRBV19 CASSPSVDYYGYTF TGTGCCAGTAGTCCCTCCGTGGACTACTATGGCTACACCTTC
TRBD2 15 TRBJ2-1 NA TRBV6-6 CASSYRAGGYNEQFF TGTGCCAGCAGTTACAGAGCGGGGGGTTACAATGAGCAGTTCTTC
TRBD1 13 TRBJ1-2 many TRBV7-4 CASSRQGSYGYTF TGTGCCAGCAGCCGACAGGGTAGCTATGGCTACACCTTC
NA 15 TRBJ1-6 many TRBV7-2 CASSPSPGYNSPLHF TGTGCCAGCAGCCCGAGCCCCGGCTATAATTCACCCCTCCACTTT
NA 13 TRBJ2-3 few TRBV5-8 CASSLVLEDTQYF TGTGCCAGCAGCTTGGTTTTAGAAGATACGCAGTATTTT
TRBD1 16 TRBJ1-6 few TRBV4-3 CASSPGQVLYNSPLHF TGCGCCAGCAGCCCAGGACAGGTCCTCTATAATTCACCCCTCCACTTT
NA 16 TRBJ2-1 many TRBV10-1 CASSGAGTGKYNEQFF TGCGCCAGCAGTGGGGCTGGTACAGGGAAATACAATGAGCAGTTCTTC
NA 13 TRBJ2-7 few TRBV27 CASSSGLAGEQYF TGTGCCAGCAGTTCAGGTCTAGCCGGCGAGCAGTACTTC
TRBD1 15 TRBJ1-5 once TRBV7-3 CASSLDRAINQPQHF TGTGCCAGCAGCTTGGACAGGGCAATCAATCAGCCCCAGCATTTT
TRBD1 15 TRBJ2-7 few TRBV9 CASSVGGTGVYEQYF TGTGCCAGCAGCGTAGGTGGGACAGGGGTCTACGAGCAGTACTTC
NA 16 TRBJ1-2 few TRBV7-6 CASSLAGGQDGYGYTF TGTGCCAGCAGCTTAGCTGGGGGGCAGGATGGGTATGGCTACACCTTC
TRBD2 13 TRBJ2-7 once TRBV29-1 CSVEPGLAGEQYF TGCAGCGTTGAACCCGGACTAGCTGGCGAGCAGTACTTC
NA 17 TRBJ2-1 many TRBV27 CASSTTLAELSYNEQFF TGTGCCAGCAGTACTACCTTAGCGGAGCTTTCCTACAATGAGCAGTTCTTC
NA 16 TRBJ2-3 many TRBV7-8 CASSVIPGQSTDTQYF TGTGCCAGCAGCGTTATCCCAGGACAGAGCACAGATACGCAGTATTTT
TRBD2 18 TRBJ2-1 many TRBV7-2 CASSPQILLAGYNNEQFF TGTGCCAGCAGCCCACAGATTTTACTAGCGGGGTATAACAATGAGCAGTTCTTC
TRBD2 15 TRBJ2-3 NA TRBV27 CASSWGLAGTDTQYF TGTGCCAGCAGTTGGGGACTAGCGGGCACAGATACGCAGTATTTT
NA 13 TRBJ1-2 few TRBV28 CASSFGTYYGYTF TGTGCCAGCAGTTTCGGGACGTACTATGGCTACACCTTC
NA 13 TRBJ1-2 NA TRBV27 CASRVAPHYGYTF TGTGCCAGCCGGGTGGCTCCCCATTATGGCTACACCTTC
NA 14 TRBJ2-2 few TRBV5-4 CASSGTTNTGELFF TGTGCCAGCAGCGGTACGACCAACACCGGGGAGCTGTTTTTT
NA 16 TRBJ1-4 few TRBV6-2/TRBV6-3 CASSYLTTGSNEKLFF TGTGCCAGCAGTTATCTCACGACAGGAAGTAATGAAAAACTGTTTTTT
NA 14 TRBJ2-5 many TRBV7-6 CASSSGLEGETQYF TGTGCCAGCAGCTCGGGACTTGAGGGGGAGACCCAGTACTTC
NA 16 TRBJ2-2 NA TRBV6-5 CASSSPEGRLTGELFF TGTGCCAGCAGTTCCCCGGAGGGAAGGCTCACCGGGGAGCTGTTTTTT
NA 16 TRBJ2-3 NA TRBV6-2/TRBV6-3 CASSDSTGIGTDTQYF TGTGCCAGCAGTGACTCCACGGGTATAGGCACAGATACGCAGTATTTT
TRBD1 19 TRBJ2-2 few TRBV7-6 CASSFWGQLGQAHTGELFF TGTGCCAGCAGCTTCTGGGGACAATTAGGACAGGCACACACCGGGGAGCTGTTTTTT
NA 16 TRBJ1-1 NA TRBV4-1 CASSQESFSTHTEAFF TGCGCCAGCAGCCAAGAAAGCTTCTCCACCCACACTGAAGCTTTCTTT
NA 15 TRBJ1-5 NA TRBV6-2/TRBV6-3 CASSSTGQGYQPQHF TGTGCCAGCAGTTCTACCGGACAAGGCTATCAGCCCCAGCATTTT
NA 13 TRBJ2-7 NA TRBV11-2 CASSLRGTNEQYF TGTGCCAGCAGCTTAAGGGGGACAAACGAGCAGTACTTC
NA 12 TRBJ2-5 NA TRBV7-9 CASHGGQETQYF TGTGCCAGCCACGGGGGCCAAGAGACCCAGTACTTC
TRBD2 16 TRBJ2-2 NA TRBV14 CASSQIAGGPSGELFF TGTGCCAGCAGCCAAATAGCGGGGGGCCCGTCCGGGGAGCTGTTTTTT
NA 13 TRBJ2-2 few TRBV6-2/TRBV6-3 CASSKTVTGELFF TGTGCCAGCAGTAAGACAGTCACCGGGGAGCTGTTTTTT
NA 14 TRBJ1-4 NA TRBV6-1 CASSPGAADEKLFF TGTGCCAGCAGTCCCGGGGCCGCGGATGAAAAACTGTTTTTT
NA 13 TRBJ2-1 NA TRBV12-3/TRBV12-4 CVSSVLTYNEQFF TGTGTCAGCAGTGTACTCACATACAATGAGCAGTTCTTC
TRBD2 17 TRBJ2-1 NA TRBV6-6 CASSYRGGRGAWDEQFF TGTGCCAGCAGTTACAGAGGAGGGCGGGGGGCCTGGGATGAGCAGTTCTTC
TRBD1 15 TRBJ2-1 few TRBV7-6 CASSFIGTGYNEQFF TGTGCCAGCAGCTTCATCGGGACAGGGTACAATGAGCAGTTCTTC
TRBD1 15 TRBJ1-1 many TRBV7-6 CASSRTGGLNTEAFF TGTGCCAGCAGTAGGACAGGGGGCTTGAACACTGAAGCTTTCTTT
NA 16 TRBJ1-1 NA TRBV20-1 CSASVGTYTPGTEAFF TGCAGTGCTAGTGTTGGGACATATACCCCGGGCACTGAAGCTTTCTTT
NA 16 TRBJ2-5 few TRBV7-9 CASSLGDSDFQETQYF TGTGCCAGCAGCTTGGGAGACAGTGACTTCCAAGAGACCCAGTACTTC